This TCR beta chain was sequenced for a study of blood T cell repertoires in COVID-19. About the study: T cells, B-cell-depleted T cells, or PBMCs supplied cDNA or gDNA.

Per germline, CDR1 SGHRS and CDR2 YFSETQ. V gave up 1 base and J gave up 3 bases, with 13 bases separating them. This CDR3 comprises 15 residues. Per the original methods: It was from reference gene primer amplification that nucleated cell counts were estimated. The table came from immunoSEQ multiplex PCR; TCRdb's copy has only in-frame clones and leaves some out. The V and J calls and clone size were taken over from that table, and D and trimming were inferred from the DNA. The data contain 250,000 or so clones, about 88% of them singletons. The genes are TRBV5-1 and TRBJ1-1; a possible D gene is TRBD1 (6 bases). The specimen was peripheral blood. The TCR sequence derives from a woman in her forties who had recovered from COVID-19. In DNA form, the CDR3 reads TGCGCCAGCAGCTTGATACAGGGAAGGGACACTGAAGCTTTCTTT. This encodes CASSLIQGRDTEAFF.